One sample yielded the 15 T cell receptor beta chains listed below, sequenced in a study of shared clonotypes between healthy human individuals. Repertoires were generated with immunoSEQ multiplex PCR, while TCRdb's copy carries only in-frame clones and drops some. The sample has under 2,500,000 clones; around 95% are singletons. Sequencing input: naive CD4+ T cells sorted from blood. Subset denoted: CD45RA+ positively selected. The receptors here all came from a man aged 18 to 30 in good health.

V is TRBV10-3 and J is TRBJ2-2; 7 bases align to TRBD2. Germline CDR1 and CDR2: ENHRY and SYGVKD. The CDR3 consists of 15 residues. Losses at the gene ends were 4 bases for V and 5 bases for J; bases not matched to a gene: 7. The CDR3 loop is CAISATAGETGELFF. The CDR3 DNA follows: TGTGCCATCAGTGCCACTGCGGGGGAAACCGGGGAGCTGTTTTTT.

The rearrangement joins TRBV6-5 to TRBJ2-2, with unresolved D. CDR1 is MNHEY, CDR2 SVGAGI, per germline. The CDR3 consists of 13 residues. With 2 bases removed from V and 5 bases from J, the gap between germline ends came to 6 bases. The CDR3 DNA sequence: TGTGCCAGCAGTTACCCCGAAACCGGGGAGCTGTTTTTT. This codes for CASSYPETGELFF.

As regards this clone: In the same sample, other DNA sequences code for this CDR3. The chain links TRBV7-2 to TRBJ1-1, with 8 bases identical to TRBD1. Germline-derived CDR1 and CDR2 are SGHTA and FQGNSA. The CDR3 has 14 amino acids. V shed 5 bases, J shed 0 bases, and the junction held 2 bases outside the gene matches. The chain's CDR3 is CASSRQGLNTEAFF. The CDR3 coding sequence is TGTGCCAGCAGCCGACAGGGGTTGAACACTGAAGCTTTCTTT. Drawing the rest from reference TRBV7-2 and TRBJ1-1, the complete variable domain is GAGVSQSPSNKVTEKGKDVELRCDPISGHTALYWYRQSLGQGLEFLIYFQGNSAPDKSGLPSDRFSAERTGGSVSTLTIQRTQQEDSAVYLCASSRQGLNTEAFFGQGTRLTVV.

The chain recombines TRBV7-2 with TRBJ2-5; maybe TRBD2 (6 bases). Germline CDR1 is SGHTA and CDR2 is FQGNSA. The CDR3 length is 14 residues. The ends were cut back, 4 bases at V and 1 base at J, with 10 bases in the middle. The CDR3 DNA is TGTGCCAGCAGCTCGCGGCGGGGCCAAGAGACCCAGTACTTC. Residues: CASSSRRGQETQYF.

V gene TRBV5-1 combines with J gene TRBJ2-1; D is uncertain. The germline V gene encodes CDR1 SGHRS and CDR2 YFSETQ. Trimming removed 0 bases from V and 8 bases from J, with 6 bases in between. The CDR3 covers 12 residues. In DNA, the CDR3 is TGCGCCAGCAGCTTGGGCTTCGATGAGCAGTTCTTC. Its protein is CASSLGFDEQFF.

The chain combines TRBV18 with TRBJ2-7; possible D gene TRBD1, 5 bases. This CDR3 is 13 amino acids long. CDR1 is KGHSH, CDR2 LQKENI, per germline. V was shortened by 3 bases and J by 1 base, with 7 bases between the two germline ends. The CDR3 sequence is CASSPTVSYEQYF. In DNA, the CDR3 is TGTGCCAGCTCACCGACAGTATCCTACGAGCAGTACTTC.

Worth noting for this clone: The sample contains more than one DNA sequence encoding this CDR3. This chain joins TRBV5-6 and TRBJ2-3; TRBD2 might be the D (5 bases). The CDR3 runs 14 residues. V lost 0 bases and J 6 bases, leaving 11 bases between the germline ends. Per germline, CDR1 SGHDT and CDR2 YYEEEE. CDR3 protein: CASSLGLASDTQYF. The CDR3 bases are TGTGCCAGCAGCTTGGGGCTAGCTTCGGATACGCAGTATTTT. The complete variable domain, with remaining parts taken from reference TRBV5-6 and TRBJ2-3, reads DAGVTQSPTHLIKTRGQQVTLRCSPKSGHDTVSWYQQALGQGPQFIFQYYEEEERQRGNFPDRFSGHQFPNYSSELNVNALLLGDSALYLCASSLGLASDTQYFGPGTRLTVL.

The chain's CDR3 is CAISSNRGNNSPLHF. For the CDR3, the DNA is TGTGCCATCAGTTCCAACAGGGGCAATAATTCACCCCTCCACTTT. This chain uses TRBV10-3 with TRBJ1-6, with 7 bases fitting TRBD1. Trimming at V came to 5 bases and at J to 5 bases, leaving 6 bases not matched to a gene. This CDR3 spans 15 amino acids. Germline V CDR1 and CDR2: ENHRY, SYGVKD.

The V call is TRBV28, the J call TRBJ1-1; 8 bases agree with TRBD1. J gave up 3 bases and V 2 bases, and 2 bases lay outside the gene matches. This CDR3 contains 14 residues. Looked up from germline, CDR1 is MDHEN and CDR2 is SYDVKM. The CDR3 here is CASSLVTGDTEAFF. The CDR3 nucleotides are TGTGCCAGCAGTTTAGTGACAGGGGACACTGAAGCTTTCTTT. Full variable domain (missing parts from reference TRBV28 and TRBJ1-1): DVKVTQSSRYLVKRTGEKVFLECVQDMDHENMFWYRQDPGLGLRLIYFSYDVKMKEKGDIPEGYSVSREKKERFSLILESASTNQTSMYLCASSLVTGDTEAFFGQGTRLTVV.

The gene calls are TRBV11-2 and TRBJ2-3, with 10 bases lining up with TRBD2. V was pared by 5 bases and J by 1 base, with 3 bases of the junction left unmatched. The CDR3 runs 15 residues. Germline V CDR1 and CDR2: SGHAT, FQNNGV. The CDR3 here is CASSQGLAGTDTQYF. The DNA of the CDR3 is TGTGCCAGCAGCCAAGGACTAGCGGGCACAGATACGCAGTATTTT. The whole variable domain, remainder taken from reference TRBV11-2 and TRBJ2-3, is EAGVAQSPRYKIIEKRQSVAFWCNPISGHATLYWYQQILGQGPKLLIQFQNNGVVDDSQLPKDRFSAERLKGVDSTLKIQPAKLEDSAVYLCASSQGLAGTDTQYFGPGTRLTVL.

The V gene is TRBV5-4, the J gene TRBJ1-6; 12 bases line up with TRBD1. This CDR3 has 16 amino acids. Germline CDR1 is SGHNT and CDR2 is YYREEE (reference sequence). Trimming cost V 4 bases and J 10 bases; bases outside gene matches: 9. The DNA of the CDR3 is TGTGCCAGCAGCATCGCCGGGACAGGGGGCAAATCACCCCTCCACTTT. This codes for CASSIAGTGGKSPLHF.

Points on this clone: An end of the junction does not agree with germline; a read error may underlie this. V is TRBV28 and J is TRBJ1-5; 9 bases match TRBD1. The CDR3 extends over 14 amino acids. From germline, CDR1 is MDHEN and CDR2 SYDVKM. CDR3 residues: CAGSLGQGDQPQHF. The CDR3 DNA reads TGTGCCGGCAGTCTGGGACAGGGAGATCAGCCCCAGCATTTT.

The chain combines TRBV5-1 with TRBJ2-3, with 8 nucleotides matching TRBD2. CDR1 is SGHRS, CDR2 YFSETQ, per germline. V gave up 0 bases and J gave up 3 bases; unmatched junction bases: 6. The CDR3 sequence is 16 residues long. CDR3 residues: CASSLEAGALTDTQYF. In DNA form, the CDR3 reads TGCGCCAGCAGCTTGGAAGCGGGGGCCTTAACAGATACGCAGTATTTT. The whole variable domain, remainder taken from reference TRBV5-1 and TRBJ2-3, is KAGVTQTPRYLIKTRGQQVTLSCSPISGHRSVSWYQQTPGQGLQFLFEYFSETQRNKGNFPGRFSGRQFSNSRSEMNVSTLELGDSALYLCASSLEAGALTDTQYFGPGTRLTVL.

This clone appeared a single time. The chain uses TRBV6-1 and TRBJ2-1; 7 bases map to TRBD2. The CDR3 runs to 13 residues. Trimming removed 4 bases from V and 4 bases from J; junction bases left unmatched: 1. Germline V gene data show CDR1 as MNHNS and CDR2 as SASEGT. CDR3 coding DNA: TGTGCCAGCAGTGCGGGGGGATACAATGAGCAGTTCTTC. It translates to CASSAGGYNEQFF.

The chain combines TRBV29-1 with TRBJ1-2; D perhaps matches TRBD1 (6 bases). Looked up from germline, CDR1 is SQVTM and CDR2 is ANQGSEA. The CDR3 length is 13 residues. The V gene lost 7 bases and the J gene lost 0 bases, with 12 bases spanning the gap. CDR3: CSARTEPNYGYTF. CDR3 nucleotide sequence: TGCAGCGCGCGGACAGAGCCTAACTATGGCTACACCTTC. Together with reference TRBV29-1 and TRBJ1-2, the CDR3 gives the full variable domain: SAVISQKPSRDICQRGTSLTIQCQVDSQVTMMFWYRQQPGQSLTLIATANQGSEATYESGFVIDKFPISRPNLTFSTLTVSNMSPEDSSIYLCSARTEPNYGYTFGSGTRLTVV.